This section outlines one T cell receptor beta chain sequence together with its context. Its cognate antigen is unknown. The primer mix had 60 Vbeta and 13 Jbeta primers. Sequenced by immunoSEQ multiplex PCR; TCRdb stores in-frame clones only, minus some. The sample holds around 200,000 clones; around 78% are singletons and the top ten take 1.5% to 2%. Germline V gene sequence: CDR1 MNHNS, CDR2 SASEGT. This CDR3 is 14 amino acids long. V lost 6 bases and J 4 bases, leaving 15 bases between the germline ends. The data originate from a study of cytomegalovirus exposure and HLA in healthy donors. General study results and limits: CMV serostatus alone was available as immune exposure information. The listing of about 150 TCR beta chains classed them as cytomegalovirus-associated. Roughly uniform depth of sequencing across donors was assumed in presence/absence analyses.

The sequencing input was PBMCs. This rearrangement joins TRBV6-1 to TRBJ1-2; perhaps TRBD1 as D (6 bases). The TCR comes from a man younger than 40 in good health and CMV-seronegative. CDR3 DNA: TGTGCCAGCAGCGGCCTGACAGGAGCCTATGGCTACACCTTC. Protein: CASSGLTGAYGYTF.